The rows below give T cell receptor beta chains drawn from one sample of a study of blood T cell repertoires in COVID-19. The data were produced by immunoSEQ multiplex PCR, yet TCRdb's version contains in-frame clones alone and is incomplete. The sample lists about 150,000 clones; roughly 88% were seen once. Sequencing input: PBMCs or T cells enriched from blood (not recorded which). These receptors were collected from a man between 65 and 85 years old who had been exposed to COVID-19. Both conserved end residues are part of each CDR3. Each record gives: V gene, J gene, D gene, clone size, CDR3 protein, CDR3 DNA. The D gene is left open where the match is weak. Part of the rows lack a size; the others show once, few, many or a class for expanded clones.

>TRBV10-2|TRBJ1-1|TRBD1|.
CASGGQQNTEAFF
TGCGCCAGCGGGGGACAGCAGAACACTGAAGCTTTCTTT
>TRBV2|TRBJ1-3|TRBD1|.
CASSEGRGQYTIYF
TGTGCCAGCAGTGAAGGCAGGGGGCAATACACCATATATTTT
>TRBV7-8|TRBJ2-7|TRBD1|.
CASSVSGSGQGFPYEQYF
TGTGCCAGCAGCGTGTCCGGTAGCGGACAGGGATTTCCCTACGAGCAGTACTTC
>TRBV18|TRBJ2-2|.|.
CASSPVTGPTGELFF
TGTGCCAGCTCACCAGTGACAGGCCCCACCGGGGAGCTGTTTTTT
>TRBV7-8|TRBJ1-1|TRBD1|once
CASSLVRGLRTEAFF
TGTGCCAGCAGCTTAGTAAGGGGGCTGCGGACTGAAGCTTTCTTT
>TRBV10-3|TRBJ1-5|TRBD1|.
CASRSTGDSNQPQHF
TGTGCCTCACGAAGCACAGGGGACAGCAATCAGCCCCAGCATTTT
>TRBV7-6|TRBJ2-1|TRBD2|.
CASSGLAGSNEQFF
TGTGCCAGCAGCGGACTAGCGGGGTCGAATGAGCAGTTCTTC
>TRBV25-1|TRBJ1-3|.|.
CASSPDSGTIYF
TGTGCCAGCAGCCCGGACTCGGGCACCATATATTTT
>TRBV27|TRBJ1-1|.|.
CASRKGAGGSTEAFF
TGTGCCAGCAGGAAAGGGGCTGGGGGGAGTACTGAAGCTTTCTTT
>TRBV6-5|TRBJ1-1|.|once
CASSYSEVTNTEAFF
TGTGCCAGCAGTTACTCGGAGGTAACGAACACTGAAGCTTTCTTT
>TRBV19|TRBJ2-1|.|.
CASSVAGSGNYYNEQFF
TGTGCCAGTAGTGTTGCGGGGTCCGGGAACTACTACAATGAGCAGTTCTTC
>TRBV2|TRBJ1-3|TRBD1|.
CASTPDRAGNTIYF
TGTGCCAGCACCCCAGACAGGGCTGGAAACACCATATATTTT
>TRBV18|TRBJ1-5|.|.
CASSPQGINQPQHF
TGTGCCAGCTCACCACAGGGGATTAATCAGCCCCAGCATTTT
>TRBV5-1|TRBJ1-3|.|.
CASSLATGKSGNTIYF
TGCGCCAGCAGCTTGGCCACAGGGAAGAGTGGAAACACCATATATTTT
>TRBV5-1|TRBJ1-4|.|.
CASSLALDRPIPATNEKLFF
TGCGCCAGCAGCTTGGCCTTGGACAGACCAATTCCTGCAACTAATGAAAAACTGTTTTTT
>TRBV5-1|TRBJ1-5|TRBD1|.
CASSLEPGGIQPQHF
TGCGCCAGCAGCTTGGAGCCAGGGGGAATCCAGCCCCAGCATTTT
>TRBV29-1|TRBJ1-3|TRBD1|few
CSVEELAWDRGGNTIYF
TGCAGCGTTGAAGAGTTGGCCTGGGACAGGGGTGGAAACACCATATATTTT
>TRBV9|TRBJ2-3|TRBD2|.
CASSNGLAGSTDTQYF
TGTGCCAGCAGCAATGGACTAGCGGGGAGCACAGATACGCAGTATTTT
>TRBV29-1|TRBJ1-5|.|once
CSVGENSNQPQHF
TGCAGCGTTGGGGAGAATAGCAATCAGCCCCAGCATTTT
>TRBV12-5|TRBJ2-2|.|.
CASGLGSGQRWTGELFF
TGTGCTAGTGGCCTCGGGTCCGGTCAAAGGTGGACCGGGGAGCTGTTTTTT
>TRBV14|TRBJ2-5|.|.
CASSQYPGGKVFQETQYF
TGTGCCAGCAGCCAGTACCCGGGCGGGAAGGTTTTTCAAGAGACCCAGTACTTC
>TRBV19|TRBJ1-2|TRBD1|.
CASSIQGTGLRRYTF
TGTGCCAGTAGTATCCAAGGGACAGGGTTAAGACGCTACACCTTC
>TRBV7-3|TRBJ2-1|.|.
CASSTETYNEQFF
TGTGCCAGCAGCACGGAGACCTACAATGAGCAGTTCTTC
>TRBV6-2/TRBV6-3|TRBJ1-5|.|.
CASSYSGRINQPQHF
TGTGCCAGCAGTTACAGCGGACGGATTAATCAGCCCCAGCATTTT
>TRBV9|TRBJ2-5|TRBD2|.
CASSVAGGARETQYF
TGTGCCAGCAGCGTAGCGGGGGGGGCCAGAGAGACCCAGTACTTC
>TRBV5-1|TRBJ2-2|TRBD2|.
CASNRNGGVDTGELFF
TGCGCCAGCAACCGAAACGGGGGGGTAGACACCGGGGAGCTGTTTTTT
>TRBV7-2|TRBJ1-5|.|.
CASSPDRLGNQPQHF
TGTGCCAGCAGCCCAGACAGGCTTGGCAATCAGCCCCAGCATTTT
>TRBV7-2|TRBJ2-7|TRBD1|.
CASSLAGPGQGWYEQYF
TGTGCCAGCAGCTTAGCTGGGCCGGGACAGGGGTGGTACGAGCAGTACTTC
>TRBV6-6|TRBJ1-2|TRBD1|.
CASRNGGQGVYGYTF
TGTGCCAGCAGGAACGGGGGACAGGGGGTCTATGGCTACACCTTC
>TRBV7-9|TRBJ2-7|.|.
CASSPSGGYEQYF
TGTGCCAGCAGCCCCTCCGGCGGATACGAGCAGTACTTC
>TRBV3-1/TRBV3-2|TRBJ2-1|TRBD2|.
CASSQQTSGHEQFF
TGTGCCAGCAGCCAACAGACTAGCGGCCATGAGCAGTTCTTC
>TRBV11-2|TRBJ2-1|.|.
CASSLGRFDEQFF
TGTGCCAGCAGCTTAGGCAGGTTCGATGAGCAGTTCTTC
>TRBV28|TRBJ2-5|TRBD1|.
CASSFPGGSGETQYF
TGTGCCAGCAGTTTCCCAGGGGGATCGGGAGAGACCCAGTACTTC
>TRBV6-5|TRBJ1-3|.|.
CASSLGGNTIYF
TGTGCCAGCAGTCTCGGGGGAAACACCATATATTTT
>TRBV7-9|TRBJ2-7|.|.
CASSFGGATSYYEQYF
TGTGCCAGCAGCTTTGGGGGGGCCACCAGCTACTACGAGCAGTACTTC
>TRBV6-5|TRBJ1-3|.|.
CASSYSGGASGNTIYF
TGTGCCAGCAGTTACTCCGGCGGAGCCTCTGGAAACACCATATATTTT
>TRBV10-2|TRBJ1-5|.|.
CASSERLGGGNQPQHF
TGCGCCAGCAGTGAGAGATTGGGGGGGGGCAATCAGCCCCAGCATTTT
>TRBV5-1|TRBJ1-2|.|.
CASSLRTGSNYGYTF
TGCGCCAGCAGCTTGAGAACAGGGAGCAACTATGGCTACACCTTC
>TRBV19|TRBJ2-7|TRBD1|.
CASSIGQGAYEQYF
TGTGCCAGTAGTATTGGCCAGGGGGCTTACGAGCAGTACTTC
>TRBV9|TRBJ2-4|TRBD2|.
CASSVQGGKNIQYF
TGTGCCAGCAGCGTACAGGGAGGGAAAAACATTCAGTACTTC
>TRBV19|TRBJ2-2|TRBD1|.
CASSTGGGFRVGELFF
TGTGCCAGTAGTACAGGGGGCGGGTTCCGGGTCGGGGAGCTGTTTTTT
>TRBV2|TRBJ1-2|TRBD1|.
CARNRGQNYGYTF
TGTGCCAGAAACAGGGGGCAGAACTATGGCTACACCTTC
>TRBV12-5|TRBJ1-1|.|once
CASGLYTKNTEAFF
TGTGCTAGTGGTTTGTATACAAAAAACACTGAAGCTTTCTTT
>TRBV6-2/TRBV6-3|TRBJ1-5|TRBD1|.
CASSEQQGAQPQHF
TGTGCCAGCAGTGAGCAACAGGGGGCCCAGCCCCAGCATTTT
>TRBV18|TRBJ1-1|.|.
CASFYFGKNTEAFF
TGTGCCAGCTTCTACTTCGGGAAGAACACTGAAGCTTTCTTT
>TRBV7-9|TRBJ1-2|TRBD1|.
CASSFGTGDGYTF
TGTGCCAGCAGCTTCGGGACAGGGGATGGCTACACCTTC
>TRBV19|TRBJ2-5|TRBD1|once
CASTDRVPPETQYF
TGTGCCAGTACCGACAGGGTACCGCCGGAGACCCAGTACTTC
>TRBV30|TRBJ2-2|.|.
CAWTGNTGELFF
TGTGCCTGGACAGGGAACACCGGGGAGCTGTTTTTT